This T cell receptor beta chain originates from a study of blood T cells in healthy people across ages. Combining a sample-barcoded 5' primer with a J-beta primer mix, a second PCR ran for about 6 to 11 cycles. Template switching added a 12-random-nucleotide identifier to every cDNA molecule. TCRdb reprocessed the 5' RACE reads with MiXCR, giving one entry per CDR3 protein. This sample has 650,000 or so distinct CDR3 sequences; roughly half occur once, and the top ten carry roughly 13%. The length of the CDR3 is 14 residues. Germline V gene sequence: CDR1 MNHEY, CDR2 SMNVEV (reference sequence). Deletions cut 0 bases from V and 3 bases from J, with 6 bases between. This clonotype was counted a few times.

J is TRBJ1-5 and V is TRBV27; no reliable D call. Material: blood. This TCR was sampled from a woman aged 80 or over in good health. CDR3 in amino acids: CASSLSHINQPQHF. The CDR3, as DNA: TGTGCCAGCAGTTTATCGCATATCAATCAGCCCCAGCATTTT.